This T cell receptor beta chain was documented in a study of T cell responses to AZD1222 COVID-19 vaccine. Study-level information: Analysis merged second doses at about 4 or about 12 weeks.

This clone has a single count. Its antigen remains unknown. Study-level results: It was only a handful of AZD1222 recipients who were seropositive at baseline. The study reported that nearly half of spike-specific TCRs target unmutated variant regions.

Clones were read by immunoSEQ multiplex PCR, and TCRdb kept only the in-frame ones, dropping some. Among about 110,000 clones listed, roughly 86% were seen once. V was clipped by 3 bases and J by 0 bases, with 18 bases between them. The CDR3 runs 18 residues. CDR1 is KGHSH, CDR2 LQKENI, per germline. Sequenced here: peripheral blood, sampled on day 0 of AZD1222 vaccination. V usage is TRBV18 and J usage is TRBJ1-3; maybe TRBD1 (6 bases). The TCR comes from an adult in good health. The CDR3 nucleotides are TGTGCCAGCTCACCGATGGGTCTCAGGGGAAGCTCTGGAAACACCATATATTTT. Translated, it gives CASSPMGLRGSSGNTIYF.